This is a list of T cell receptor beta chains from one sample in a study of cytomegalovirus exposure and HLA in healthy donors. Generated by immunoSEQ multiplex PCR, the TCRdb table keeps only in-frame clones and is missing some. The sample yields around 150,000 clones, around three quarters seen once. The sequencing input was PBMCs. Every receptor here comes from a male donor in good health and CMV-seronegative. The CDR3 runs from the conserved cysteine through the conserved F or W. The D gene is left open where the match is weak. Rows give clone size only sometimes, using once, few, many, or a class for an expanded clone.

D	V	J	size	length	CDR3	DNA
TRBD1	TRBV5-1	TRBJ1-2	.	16	CASSLGLSDRGYGYTF	TGCGCCAGCAGCTTGGGTCTATCGGACAGGGGCTATGGCTACACCTTC
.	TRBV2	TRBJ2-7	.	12	CASTGNSYEQYF	TGTGCCAGCACCGGGAATTCCTACGAGCAGTACTTC
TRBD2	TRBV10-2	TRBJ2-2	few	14	CASRVTSGTGELFF	TGCGCCAGCAGGGTGACTAGCGGCACCGGGGAGCTGTTTTTT
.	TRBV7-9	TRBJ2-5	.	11	CASSRVETQYF	TGTGCCAGCAGCCGCGTAGAGACCCAGTACTTC
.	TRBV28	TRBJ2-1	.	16	CASSLLGSGSYNEQFF	TGTGCCAGCAGTTTATTGGGTAGCGGCTCCTACAATGAGCAGTTCTTC
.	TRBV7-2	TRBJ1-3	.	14	CASSPNRAGNTIYF	TGTGCCAGCAGCCCTAACAGGGCTGGAAACACCATATATTTT
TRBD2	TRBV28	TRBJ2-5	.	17	CASSPYPPLAGVETQYF	TGTGCCAGCAGTCCCTATCCCCCACTAGCGGGAGTGGAGACCCAGTACTTC
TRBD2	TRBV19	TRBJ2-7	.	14	CASSSSGATYEQYF	TGTGCCAGTAGTTCCAGCGGGGCGACCTACGAGCAGTACTTC
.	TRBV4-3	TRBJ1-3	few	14	CASSQEEGENTIYF	TGCGCCAGCAGCCAAGAGGAAGGGGAAAACACCATATATTTT
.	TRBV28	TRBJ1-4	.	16	CASSGQQLTTNEKLFF	TGTGCCAGCAGCGGACAGCAACTAACAACTAATGAAAAACTGTTTTTT
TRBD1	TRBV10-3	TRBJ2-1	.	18	CAISPSRQGSVTGNEQFF	TGTGCCATCAGCCCTTCCCGACAGGGATCGGTTACGGGCAATGAGCAGTTCTTC
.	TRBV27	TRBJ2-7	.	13	CASSLDFRYEQYF	TGTGCCAGCAGTTTGGACTTCCGCTACGAGCAGTACTTC
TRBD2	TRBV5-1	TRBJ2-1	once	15	CASSFSGSGNNEQFF	TGCGCCAGCAGCTTTAGCGGGAGCGGGAACAATGAGCAGTTCTTC
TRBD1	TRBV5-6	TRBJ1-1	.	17	CASSTPRGTGGVTEAFF	TGTGCCAGCAGCACCCCTAGGGGGACAGGGGGCGTCACTGAAGCTTTCTTT
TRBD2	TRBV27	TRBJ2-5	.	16	CASSLSIAGTPKTQYF	TGTGCCAGCAGTTTATCGATAGCGGGGACCCCGAAGACCCAGTACTTC
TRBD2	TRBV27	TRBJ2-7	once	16	CASSFSPTAGRYEQYF	TGTGCCAGCAGTTTTTCTCCCACAGCGGGAAGGTACGAGCAGTACTTC
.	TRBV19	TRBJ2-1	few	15	CASSITGVPNNEQFF	TGTGCCAGTAGTATAACCGGGGTCCCAAACAATGAGCAGTTCTTC
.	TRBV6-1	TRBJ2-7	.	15	CASSETIRGTYEQYF	TGTGCCAGCAGTGAAACTATTCGGGGAACCTACGAGCAGTACTTC
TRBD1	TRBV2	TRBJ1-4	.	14	CASRPGQGNEKLFF	TGTGCCAGCAGGCCGGGACAGGGGAATGAAAAACTGTTTTTT
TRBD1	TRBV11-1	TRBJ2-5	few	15	CASSLGDRQQETQYF	TGTGCCAGCAGCCTTGGGGACAGGCAACAAGAGACCCAGTACTTC
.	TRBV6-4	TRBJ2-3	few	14	CASSDGGATDTQYF	TGTGCCAGCAGTGACGGGGGGGCCACAGATACGCAGTATTTT